The 32 T cell receptor beta chains presented below share a single source sample, sequenced in a study of early T cells in non-severe SARS-CoV-2 infection. TCRdb itself ran the 5' RACE reads through MiXCR, one entry per CDR3 protein. The sample has more than 20,000 distinct CDR3 sequences; nearly 4.5% are singletons. The sample was whole blood. These TCRs come from an adult who was a healthcare worker with PCR-confirmed SARS-CoV-2 infection or an uninfected control (not recorded which).

In its sample, this clonotype was seen many times. The chain uses TRBV5-4 and TRBJ1-1, with D possibly TRBD1 on 6 matching bases. Germline CDR1 is SGHNT and CDR2 is YYREEE (reference sequence). The V and J ends lost 2 bases and 3 bases respectively, with 11 bases between them. The CDR3 loop spans 14 amino acids. DNA of the CDR3: TGTGCCAGCAGCTTAGGGGGGGCTGACACTGAAGCTTTCTTT. Amino acid sequence: CASSLGGADTEAFF.

This chain uses TRBV29-1 with TRBJ2-3; 7 nucleotides align to TRBD2. V was pared by 4 bases and J by 4 bases, with 5 bases of the junction left unmatched. Germline V gene lookup returns CDR1 SQVTM and CDR2 ANQGSEA. The CDR3 runs to 13 residues. Here the CDR3 DNA reads TGCAGCGTTGGACTAGCTCTATCAGATACGCAGTATTTT. Residues: CSVGLALSDTQYF.

This clonotype appeared many times. The chain has TRBV7-2 and TRBJ1-5; TRBD1 aligns across 7 bases. Germline values: CDR1 SGHTA, CDR2 FQGNSA. The length of the CDR3 is 14 residues. The V gene end was trimmed by 6 bases and the J gene end by 2 bases; junction bases not matched to a gene: 4. The CDR3 is CASSQGVGNQPQHF. Written as DNA, the CDR3 is TGTGCCAGCAGTCAGGGGGTGGGCAATCAGCCCCAGCATTTT.

This clonotype was recorded many times. The chain uses TRBV18 and TRBJ2-7; a weak D match, TRBD1 (5 bases). This CDR3 has 13 residues. Deletions cut 4 bases from V and 3 bases from J, with 10 bases between. CDR1 and CDR2 (germline): KGHSH, LQKENI. DNA for the CDR3: TGTGCCAGCTCACAGGGGAAGGACTACGAGCAGTACTTC. This translates into CASSQGKDYEQYF.

This clonotype came up many times. The chain has TRBV6-6 and TRBJ2-3; 8 bases match TRBD2. In germline, CDR1 is MNHNY, CDR2 SVGAGI (reference sequence). There are 13 residues in the CDR3. V lost 4 bases, J lost 6 bases, and 3 bases stayed unmatched. The chain's CDR3 is CASSSGGRDTQYF. The CDR3 DNA is TGTGCCAGCAGTTCGGGGGGGAGGGATACGCAGTATTTT.

This clonotype showed up just a few times. The chain couples TRBV7-8 to TRBJ2-6, with D unresolved. V lost 1 base and J lost 0, with 13 bases in between. CDR1 SGHVS and CDR2 FQNEAQ come from the germline V gene. The CDR3 runs 18 residues. This chain's CDR3 is CASSLVNRPSSGANVLTF. In nucleotides, the CDR3 is TGTGCCAGCAGCTTAGTCAATAGACCCTCCTCTGGGGCCAACGTCCTGACTTTC.

This clonotype was recorded many times. The chain uses TRBV3-1 and TRBJ1-1; D is unresolved. The CDR3 is made up of 12 amino acids. In germline, CDR1 is LGHDT, CDR2 YNNKEL (reference sequence). The V gene lost 4 bases and the J gene lost 4 bases, with 7 bases spanning the gap. The CDR3 region has the DNA TGTGCCAGCAGCCCAAGGAGCACTGAAGCTTTCTTT. Translated: CASSPRSTEAFF. The full variable domain, its missing parts supplied by reference TRBV3-1 and TRBJ1-1, is DTAVSQTPKYLVTQMGNDKSIKCEQNLGHDTMYWYKQDSKKFLKIMFSYNNKELIINETVPNRFSPKSPDKAHLNLHINSLELGDSAVYFCASSPRSTEAFFGQGTRLTVV.

This clonotype came up many times. The gene calls are TRBV7-8 and TRBJ2-1; 8 nucleotides line up with TRBD1. Losses at the gene ends were 1 base for V and 5 bases for J; bases not matched to a gene: 10. This CDR3 spans 17 amino acids. Germline V gene sequence: CDR1 SGHVS, CDR2 FQNEAQ. CDR3 nucleotide sequence: TGTGCCAGCAGCTTAGAGCCCCCGACAGGGGAAAACAATGAGCAGTTCTTC. It yields the protein CASSLEPPTGENNEQFF.

The CDR3 nucleotides read TGCAGTGCTAGAGCCAGGAGGGAGACCCAGTACTTC. It is translated as CSARARRETQYF. V is TRBV20-1 and J is TRBJ2-5; weak D call: TRBD2 (5 bases). The CDR3 contains 12 residues. Per germline, CDR1 DFQATT and CDR2 SNEGSKA (reference sequence). Deletions cut 1 base from V and 5 bases from J, with 8 bases between.

This clonotype was counted many times. The chain joins TRBV6-2 or TRBV6-3 to TRBJ2-7, with 12 nucleotides matching TRBD2. Germline-derived CDR1 and CDR2 are MNHEY and SVGEGT. V lost 5 bases, J lost 4 bases, and 9 bases stayed unmatched. The CDR3 extends over 16 amino acids. CDR3 amino acids: CASSKLRTSGEYEQYF. The CDR3 nucleotides are TGTGCCAGCAGTAAACTTCGGACTAGCGGGGAGTACGAGCAGTACTTC.

There are many counts of this clonotype. This chain connects TRBV11-2 to TRBJ2-1, with TRBD1 matching over 11 bases. The V and J ends lost 4 bases and 7 bases, in that order; junction bases with no gene match: 0. The CDR3 covers 13 residues. Germline lookup yields CDR1 SGHAT and CDR2 FQNNGV. CDR3 region: CASSWDRGNEQFF. The CDR3 nucleotides read TGTGCCAGCAGCTGGGACAGGGGGAATGAGCAGTTCTTC. The full variable domain, with the rest looked up from reference TRBV11-2 and TRBJ2-1, is EAGVAQSPRYKIIEKRQSVAFWCNPISGHATLYWYQQILGQGPKLLIQFQNNGVVDDSQLPKDRFSAERLKGVDSTLKIQPAKLEDSAVYLCASSWDRGNEQFFGPGTRLTVL.

This clonotype was seen ten or more times. This chain uses TRBV7-2 with TRBJ1-6; possibly TRBD1 for D (5 bases). Trimming left V 8 bases short and J 7 bases short, with 18 bases between. From germline, CDR1 is SGHTA and CDR2 FQGNSA. The length of the CDR3 is 15 residues. In DNA, the CDR3 is TGTGCCAGCTCAAGGGTGCAGGGATCAAATTCACCCCTCCACTTT. Its translation: CASSRVQGSNSPLHF.

The rearrangement uses TRBV19 and TRBJ2-1; 12 bases map to TRBD2. Germline CDR1 reads LNHDA; CDR2 reads SQIVND (reference sequence). Trimming took 8 bases from V and 3 from J; bases not matched to a gene: 8. The CDR3 totals 16 residues. CDR3 nucleotides: TGTGCCAGTCGATCTTGGACTAGCGGGATCTACAATGAGCAGTTCTTC. Its translation is CASRSWTSGIYNEQFF.

In this sample, this clonotype turned up many times. The V call is TRBV24-1, the J call TRBJ2-7; the D is unclear. This CDR3 comprises 14 residues. Germline values: CDR1 KGHDR, CDR2 SFDVKD. Trimming cost V 4 bases and J 1 base, with 10 bases left between them. Here the CDR3 DNA reads TGTGCCACCAGTGACTCGGGTTCTTCCTACGAGCAGTACTTC. It codes for CATSDSGSSYEQYF.

The sample holds many counts of this clonotype. This chain connects TRBV29-1 to TRBJ1-1; no reliable D call. The CDR3 covers 12 residues. The V gene's germline CDR1 is SQVTM and CDR2 ANQGSEA. Trimming cost V 4 bases and J 0 bases, with 6 bases left between them. Here the CDR3 reads CSVVTMNTEAFF. CDR3 nucleotides: TGCAGCGTTGTTACCATGAACACTGAAGCTTTCTTT.

This clonotype was detected many times. This sequence joins TRBV5-1 and TRBJ2-2; 7 nucleotides match TRBD1. The CDR3 runs 15 residues. Germline V CDR1 and CDR2: SGHRS, YFSETQ. Germline trimming cut 5 bases from V and 0 bases from J; bases unmatched to any gene: 4. DNA for the CDR3: TGCGCCAGCAGGGAGACAGGGCCGAACACCGGGGAGCTGTTTTTT. Its translation is CASRETGPNTGELFF.

This clonotype has a count of ten or more. This chain uses TRBV11-2 with TRBJ2-5; 9 nucleotides agree with TRBD2. The CDR3 consists of 15 residues. J gave up 1 base and V 3 bases, and 3 bases lay outside the gene matches. CDR1 is SGHAT, CDR2 FQNNGV, per germline. CDR3 sequence: CASSFQRGAQETQYF. CDR3 in DNA: TGTGCCAGCAGCTTTCAGCGGGGGGCCCAAGAGACCCAGTACTTC.

Ten or more counts support this clonotype. The J gene is TRBJ1-1, the V gene TRBV29-1; D gene ambiguous. Germline CDR1 is SQVTM and CDR2 is ANQGSEA. This CDR3 is built from 12 residues. V lost 7 bases and J lost 2, with 11 bases in between. Here the CDR3 reads CSATLPNTEAFF. The DNA of the CDR3 is TGCAGCGCCACGCTTCCCAACACTGAAGCTTTCTTT.

The chain carries TRBV7-2 and TRBJ2-7; D tentatively reads TRBD1 or TRBD2 (5 bases each). The CDR3 consists of 15 residues. V was cut by 1 base and J by 0 bases, with 10 bases left in between. Germline loops: CDR1 SGHTA, CDR2 FQGNSA. The CDR3 loop reads CASSLGDQSSYEQYF. The CDR3 DNA is TGTGCCAGCAGCTTAGGGGACCAAAGCTCCTACGAGCAGTACTTC.

This clonotype was found a few times. V and J are TRBV10-2 and TRBJ2-5; D might be TRBD2 (6 bases). CDR1 WSHSY and CDR2 SAAADI come from the germline V gene. The CDR3 is made up of 15 amino acids. V was shortened by 3 bases and J by 1 base, with 12 bases between the two germline ends. As DNA, the CDR3 is TGCGCCAGCAGTGACCCCCCCGGGGGCCAAGAGACCCAGTACTTC. Amino acids: CASSDPPGGQETQYF.

The table lists this clonotype with many counts. This chain links TRBV20-1 with TRBJ1-5, with TRBD1 as a possible D gene (5 bases). With 1 base removed from V and 2 bases from J, the gap between germline ends came to 9 bases. The V gene's germline CDR1 is DFQATT and CDR2 SNEGSKA (reference sequence). The CDR3 has 14 residues. The DNA of the CDR3 is TGCAGTGCTAGAGCAGGGAACGGCAATCAGCCCCAGCATTTT. Protein product: CSARAGNGNQPQHF.

This clonotype has ten or more counts. The chain has TRBV20-1 and TRBJ2-7, with D possibly matching TRBD1 (6 bases). The CDR3 length is 14 residues. Germline V gene lookup returns CDR1 DFQATT and CDR2 SNEGSKA (reference sequence). Trimming took 3 bases from V and 1 from J, leaving 13 bases between them. The CDR3: CSASIAGVSYEQYF. CDR3 DNA: TGCAGTGCTAGTATAGCAGGGGTATCCTACGAGCAGTACTTC.

The CDR3 sequence: CSVQGHLNTEAFF. In DNA form, the CDR3 reads TGCAGCGTCCAGGGACACTTAAACACTGAAGCTTTCTTT. This chain joins TRBV29-1 and TRBJ1-1, with D possibly TRBD1 on 6 matching bases. Per the germline V gene, CDR1 is SQVTM and CDR2 is ANQGSEA. The CDR3 is 13 amino acids. Trimming stripped 6 bases from V and 2 bases from J, with 13 bases between.

In this sample, this clonotype turned up many times. This chain's CDR3 is CAISESLVSYEQYF. The CDR3 region has the DNA TGTGCCATCAGTGAGTCTCTCGTCTCCTACGAGCAGTACTTC. The rearrangement links TRBV10-3 to TRBJ2-7; D gene ambiguous. The CDR3 is 14 residues long. The germline V gene has CDR1 ENHRY and CDR2 SYGVKD. V shed 0 bases and J shed 0 bases, with 6 bases lying between them.

Many counts were recorded for this clonotype. This chain uses TRBV20-1 with TRBJ1-2, with TRBD1 matching over 7 bases. Germline CDR1 DFQATT, CDR2 SNEGSKA (reference sequence). This CDR3 comprises 12 residues. The V and J ends lost 1 base and 5 bases, in that order; junction bases with no gene match: 1. Here the CDR3 DNA reads TGCAGTGCTAGAGTGACAGGGTATGGCTACACCTTC. It codes for CSARVTGYGYTF.

In its sample, this clonotype is medium-sized. This sequence joins TRBV6-5 and TRBJ2-3; unclear D gene. Germline loops: CDR1 MNHEY, CDR2 SVGAGI. Trimming removed 6 bases at V and 0 bases at J, with 13 bases between. The CDR3 length is 15 residues. CDR3 nucleotides: TGTGCCAGCAGAAAGGGCGGCAGTAGCACAGATACGCAGTATTTT. Its protein product is CASRKGGSSTDTQYF.

Many counts were recorded for this clonotype. This chain links TRBV4-3 with TRBJ2-7, with 10 bases lining up with TRBD2. Per germline, CDR1 LGHNA and CDR2 YSLEER. The CDR3 consists of 15 residues. V gave up 1 base and J gave up 3 bases; unmatched junction bases: 3. The CDR3 bases are TGCGCCAGCAGCCAAGGCCCTAGCGGGGGCTACGAGCAGTACTTC. Amino acid sequence: CASSQGPSGGYEQYF.

The rearrangement joins TRBV29-1 to TRBJ2-1; 8 bases fit TRBD1. The CDR3 consists of 12 residues. Germline trimming cut 8 bases from V and 5 bases from J; bases unmatched to any gene: 5. Germline assignment: CDR1 SQVTM and CDR2 ANQGSEA. The CDR3 sequence: CSTSTGDNEQFF. The CDR3 nucleotides are TGCAGCACATCGACAGGGGACAATGAGCAGTTCTTC.

This clonotype was detected ten times or more. The CDR3 coding sequence is TGTGCCACCAGCAGGCGGGACAGGGGTTCCTACGAGCAGTACTTC. Translating it yields CATSRRDRGSYEQYF. The V and J genes are TRBV15 and TRBJ2-7; TRBD1 agrees at 10 bases. Per germline, CDR1 LNHNV and CDR2 YYDKDF (reference sequence). Trimming removed 3 bases from V and 1 base from J; junction bases left unmatched: 3. The CDR3 has 15 amino acids.

The chain combines TRBV11-2 with TRBJ2-7; D perhaps matches TRBD2 (6 bases). V was clipped by 0 bases and J by 6 bases, with 12 bases between them. In germline, CDR1 is SGHAT, CDR2 FQNNGV. The CDR3 is 14 residues long. The CDR3 loop reads CASSLDMAGREQYF. CDR3 nucleotides: TGTGCCAGCAGCTTAGATATGGCGGGGCGCGAGCAGTACTTC. The full variable domain, its missing parts supplied by reference TRBV11-2 and TRBJ2-7, is EAGVAQSPRYKIIEKRQSVAFWCNPISGHATLYWYQQILGQGPKLLIQFQNNGVVDDSQLPKDRFSAERLKGVDSTLKIQPAKLEDSAVYLCASSLDMAGREQYFGPGTRLTVT.

This clonotype was seen many times. This sequence joins TRBV12-3 or TRBV12-4 and TRBJ2-7; 11 bases are shared with TRBD2. This CDR3 comprises 15 residues. The V and J ends lost 6 bases and 2 bases, in that order; junction bases with no gene match: 6. CDR3 residues: CASSRLAGTTYEQYF. In nucleotides, the CDR3 is TGTGCCAGCAGCCGACTAGCGGGGACTACCTACGAGCAGTACTTC.

The sample holds many counts of this clonotype. The chain links TRBV9 to TRBJ1-6; 8 positions match TRBD1. V lost 2 bases, J lost 9 bases, and 7 bases stayed unmatched. The CDR3 has 15 residues. The germline gives CDR1 SGDLS, CDR2 YYNGEE. The CDR3 spells CASSVGRGRGSPLHF. CDR3 DNA: TGTGCCAGCAGCGTGGGCAGGGGGCGAGGTTCACCCCTCCACTTT.